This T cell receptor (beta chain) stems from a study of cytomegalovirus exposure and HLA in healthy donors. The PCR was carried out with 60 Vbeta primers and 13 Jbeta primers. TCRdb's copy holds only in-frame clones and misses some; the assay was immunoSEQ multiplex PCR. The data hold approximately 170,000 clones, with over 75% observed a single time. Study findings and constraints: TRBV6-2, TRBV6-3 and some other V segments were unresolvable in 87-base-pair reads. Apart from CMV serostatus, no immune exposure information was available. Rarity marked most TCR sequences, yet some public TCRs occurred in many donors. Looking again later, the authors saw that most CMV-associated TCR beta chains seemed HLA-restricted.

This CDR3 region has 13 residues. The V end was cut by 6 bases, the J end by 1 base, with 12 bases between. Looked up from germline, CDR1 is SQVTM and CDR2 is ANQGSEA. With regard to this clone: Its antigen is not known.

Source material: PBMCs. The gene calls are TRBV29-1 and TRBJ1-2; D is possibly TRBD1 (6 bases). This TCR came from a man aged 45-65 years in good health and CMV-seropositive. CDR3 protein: CSVGTSLNYGYTF. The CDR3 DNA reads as TGCAGCGTCGGGACATCCCTTAACTATGGCTACACCTTC.